Below, 31 T cell receptor beta chains from the same sample are listed, as sequenced in a study of T cell responses to AZD1222 COVID-19 vaccine. Sequencing used immunoSEQ multiplex PCR; TCRdb keeps in-frame clones, though not all of them. The data show approximately 100,000 clones, around 87% seen once. The material sequenced was peripheral blood, taken 28 days after the second AZD1222 dose. These receptors were collected from an adult who received the AZD1222 COVID-19 vaccine.

The chain employs TRBV30 and TRBJ1-5; the D is unclear. The length of the CDR3 is 14 residues. Germline V gene sequence: CDR1 GTSNPN, CDR2 SVGIG (reference sequence). V lost 2 bases and J 3 bases, leaving 11 bases between the germline ends. The CDR3 loop reads CAWSRGGINQPQHF. DNA of the CDR3: TGTGCCTGGAGTCGGGGAGGCATCAATCAGCCCCAGCATTTT.

CDR3 protein: CASSRGNSGGETQYF. CDR3 DNA: TGTGCCAGCAGCCGGGGAAATAGCGGGGGTGAGACCCAGTACTTC. This chain joins TRBV7-2 and TRBJ2-5; 9 bases match TRBD2. Germline V gene lookup returns CDR1 SGHTA and CDR2 FQGNSA. This CDR3 contains 15 residues. J gave up 5 bases and V 5 bases, and 9 bases lay outside the gene matches.

The V gene is TRBV9, the J gene TRBJ1-1; D is unresolved. CDR1 and CDR2 from the germline V gene are SGDLS and YYNGEE. V dropped 0 bases and J dropped 3 bases, with 9 bases sitting between them. The CDR3 sequence is 14 residues long. The CDR3 DNA follows: TGTGCCAGCAGCGTAGAGGAGAAATACACTGAAGCTTTCTTT. This gives the protein CASSVEEKYTEAFF.

This chain links TRBV7-8 with TRBJ1-2, with D unclear. Germline CDR1 is SGHVS and CDR2 is FQNEAQ. Deletions cut 1 base from V and 8 bases from J, with 14 bases between. This CDR3 spans 14 amino acids. This CDR3 reads CASSLGAQIWGYTF. The CDR3 coding sequence is TGTGCCAGCAGCTTAGGGGCCCAAATCTGGGGCTACACCTTC.

V and J are TRBV4-1 and TRBJ2-2, with a weak D call TRBD1 (6 bases). V lost 3 bases and J lost 3, with 14 bases in between. Germline V CDR1 and CDR2: MGHRA, YSYEKL. This CDR3 region has 16 residues. CDR3 DNA sequence: TGCGCCAGCAGCCACTCGAAGGACAGATACACCGGGGAGCTGTTTTTT. Protein product: CASSHSKDRYTGELFF.

The chain links TRBV3-1 (or the pseudogene TRBV3-2) to TRBJ2-7; a weak D match, TRBD1 (5 bases). This CDR3 is built from 11 residues. From germline, CDR1 is LGHDT and CDR2 YNNKEL (reference sequence). V lost 6 bases and J lost 5, with 8 bases in between. The CDR3 DNA follows: TGTGCCAGCAGTTCAGGGAACGAGCAGTACTTC. This encodes CASSSGNEQYF.

This chain links TRBV6-1 with TRBJ2-2; 8 bases match TRBD1. This CDR3 region has 14 residues. Unmatched junction bases numbered 4, after V lost 3 bases and J lost 7 bases. Germline V gene data show CDR1 as MNHNS and CDR2 as SASEGT. CDR3 coding DNA: TGTGCCAGCAGTGAGGGACAGGCGGGCGGGGAGCTGTTTTTT. Its protein is CASSEGQAGGELFF.

This clone has just a few counts. V and J are TRBV6-4 and TRBJ1-6; D uncertain. Trimming pared 0 bases from V and 7 bases from J, leaving 4 bases between. Germline V CDR1 and CDR2: MRHNA, SNTAGT. The CDR3 has 13 residues. CDR3 loop: CASSDSANSPLHF. CDR3 DNA sequence: TGTGCCAGCAGTGACTCTGCGAATTCACCCCTCCACTTT.

The chain is built from TRBV4-3 and TRBJ2-1, with no clear D. Germline lookup yields CDR1 LGHNA and CDR2 YSLEER. CDR3 length: 15 amino acids. Trimming left V 0 bases short and J 7 bases short, with 13 bases between. CDR3 bases: TGCGCCAGCAGCCAAGATGGGCTCAGGCAAAATGAGCAGTTCTTC. Amino acid sequence: CASSQDGLRQNEQFF.

The genes are TRBV15 and TRBJ1-5; 7 bases agree with TRBD1. CDR3 size: 15 residues. Germline lookup yields CDR1 LNHNV and CDR2 YYDKDF (reference sequence). Losses at the gene ends were 4 bases for V and 6 bases for J; bases not matched to a gene: 9. CDR3 region: CATSTRQGVGQPQHF. In nucleotides, the CDR3 is TGTGCCACCAGCACGAGACAGGGCGTCGGTCAGCCCCAGCATTTT.

This clone is a singleton in its sample. This chain uses TRBV6-1 with TRBJ1-1; the D gene is possibly TRBD1 (5 bases). Looked up from germline, CDR1 is MNHNS and CDR2 is SASEGT. With 2 bases removed from V and 3 bases from J, the gap between germline ends came to 22 bases. CDR3 size: 18 residues. In nucleotides, the CDR3 is TGTGCCAGCAGTGAACCCCCGACAAATGCGGGGCGAGACACTGAAGCTTTCTTT. Translation gives CASSEPPTNAGRDTEAFF.

The V and J genes are TRBV10-3 and TRBJ2-3; no reliable D call. V was clipped by 0 bases and J by 3 bases, with 4 bases between them. Germline V CDR1 and CDR2: ENHRY, SYGVKD. This CDR3 region has 13 residues. CDR3 region: CAISESNTDTQYF. CDR3 sequence (DNA): TGTGCCATCAGTGAGTCGAATACAGATACGCAGTATTTT.

The V gene is TRBV11-2, the J gene TRBJ2-1; 7 bases agree with TRBD2. J lost 5 bases, V lost 0 bases, and 7 bases had no gene match. CDR1 is SGHAT, CDR2 FQNNGV, per germline. This CDR3 is 16 amino acids long. Written as DNA, the CDR3 is TGTGCCAGCAGCTTAGAGGTCGGGGGGATCCACAATGAGCAGTTCTTC. It codes for CASSLEVGGIHNEQFF.

The chain carries TRBV9 and TRBJ1-3; 7 bases line up with TRBD1. This CDR3 is built from 16 residues. Unmatched junction bases numbered 4, after V lost 0 bases and J lost 1 base. CDR1 and CDR2 (germline): SGDLS, YYNGEE. The CDR3, as DNA: TGTGCCAGCAGCGTAGCTCCAGGGGGATCTGGAAACACCATATATTTT. It yields the protein CASSVAPGGSGNTIYF.

This clone was counted a few times. The genes are TRBV29-1 and TRBJ1-5; D is undetermined. Trimming stripped 1 base from V and 3 bases from J, with 13 bases between. The CDR3 loop spans 15 amino acids. Germline CDR1 SQVTM, CDR2 ANQGSEA. DNA of the CDR3: TGCAGCGTTGAAGTCGGAGGGAGTCCCAATCAGCCCCAGCATTTT. It translates to CSVEVGGSPNQPQHF.

The chain carries TRBV7-9 and TRBJ1-6; 7 bases align to TRBD1. CDR1 and CDR2 (germline): SEHNR, FQNEAQ (reference sequence). V lost 4 bases, J lost 7 bases, and 7 bases stayed unmatched. This CDR3 is built from 15 residues. The CDR3 loop reads CASSSRQGTNSPLHF. CDR3 nucleotides: TGTGCCAGCAGCTCCCGACAGGGAACGAATTCACCCCTCCACTTT. The full variable domain, completed using reference TRBV7-9 and TRBJ1-6, is DTGVSQNPRHKITKRGQNVTFRCDPISEHNRLYWYRQTLGQGPEFLTYFQNEAQLEKSRLLSDRFSAERPKGSFSTLEIQRTEQGDSAMYLCASSSRQGTNSPLHFGNGTRLTVT.

This clone has more than one count but fewer than ten. The rearrangement links TRBV11-3 to TRBJ2-1, with TRBD1 identical over 9 bases. The V and J ends lost 4 bases and 4 bases, in that order; junction bases with no gene match: 2. Germline assignment: CDR1 SGHNT and CDR2 YENEEA. The CDR3 is made up of 14 amino acids. The CDR3 spells CASSSTGGYNEQFF. The CDR3 DNA follows: TGTGCCAGCAGCTCGACAGGGGGATACAATGAGCAGTTCTTC.

This rearrangement joins TRBV10-3 to TRBJ2-1, with 9 bases identical to TRBD1. Trimming at V came to 3 bases and at J to 6 bases, leaving 6 bases not matched to a gene. The CDR3 runs to 15 residues. Germline V gives CDR1 ENHRY, CDR2 SYGVKD. CDR3 sequence reads: CAISDSQGQGNEQFF. CDR3 DNA sequence: TGTGCCATCAGTGATTCCCAGGGACAGGGCAATGAGCAGTTCTTC.

This clone has just one count. The chain joins TRBV5-4 to TRBJ1-3; D call uncertain. CDR1 SGHNT and CDR2 YYREEE come from the germline V gene (reference sequence). This CDR3 region has 14 residues. The V gene lost 4 bases and the J gene lost 0 bases, with 8 bases spanning the gap. The chain's CDR3 is CASSEGNSGNTIYF. CDR3 sequence (DNA): TGTGCCAGCAGCGAAGGAAACTCTGGAAACACCATATATTTT. Together with reference TRBV5-4 and TRBJ1-3, the CDR3 gives the full variable domain: ETGVTQSPTHLIKTRGQQVTLRCSSQSGHNTVSWYQQALGQGPQFIFQYYREEENGRGNFPPRFSGLQFPNYSSELNVNALELDDSALYLCASSEGNSGNTIYFGEGSWLTVV.

The chain uses TRBV6-1 and TRBJ2-2, with 14 nucleotides matching TRBD2. The length of the CDR3 is 19 residues. Germline values: CDR1 MNHNS, CDR2 SASEGT. V gave up 2 bases and J gave up 5 bases; unmatched junction bases: 10. CDR3 sequence: CASSEPETSGRAETGELFF. CDR3 in DNA: TGTGCCAGCAGTGAACCCGAGACTAGCGGGAGGGCCGAGACCGGGGAGCTGTTTTTT.

This sequence joins TRBV3-1 (or the pseudogene TRBV3-2) and TRBJ1-1, with D tentatively TRBD1 (6 bases). The CDR3 is 11 amino acids. V gave up 4 bases and J gave up 7 bases, with 7 bases separating them. CDR1 and CDR2 (germline): LGHDT, YNNKEL (reference sequence). CDR3 nucleotides: TGTGCCAGCAGCCTACAGGGTGAAGCTTTCTTT. Translated: CASSLQGEAFF.

The chain links TRBV21-1 to TRBJ1-2; the DNA was not compared with TRBD1, the D call given in the table. TRBV21-1 is designated a pseudogene. The CDR3 consists of 14 residues. The CDR3 loop reads CASSCRGALIGYTF. CDR3 DNA sequence: TGTGCCAGCAGCTGCAGGGGGGCCCTTATTGGCTACACCTTC.

J is TRBJ1-5 and V is TRBV6-5, with D maybe TRBD1 (5 bases). Germline V gene lookup returns CDR1 MNHEY and CDR2 SVGAGI. The CDR3 spans 13 residues. V lost 6 bases, J lost 7 bases, and 13 bases lay in between. Here the CDR3 reads CASRVTGAQPQHF. CDR3 nucleotide sequence: TGTGCCAGCAGAGTCACAGGTGCCCAGCCCCAGCATTTT.

This rearrangement joins TRBV6-5 to TRBJ1-3; D possibly corresponds to TRBD1 (6 bases). The CDR3 length is 15 residues. Germline assignment: CDR1 MNHEY and CDR2 SVGAGI. V was cut by 10 bases and J by 4 bases, with 20 bases left in between. This CDR3 reads CATPSRGASGNTIYF. The DNA of the CDR3 is TGTGCCACCCCTTCGAGGGGGGCGTCGGGAAACACCATATATTTT.

This rearrangement joins TRBV30 to TRBJ2-1, with TRBD2 matching over 10 bases. Germline V lookup: CDR1 GTSNPN, CDR2 SVGIG (reference sequence). This CDR3 has 15 amino acids. Losses at the gene ends were 3 bases for V and 6 bases for J; bases not matched to a gene: 8. For the CDR3, the DNA is TGTGCCTGGAGAGATAGCGGGAGGTCGGGCAATGAGCAGTTCTTC. Its translation: CAWRDSGRSGNEQFF.

V and J are TRBV11-3 and TRBJ2-5, with D uncertain. V gave up 0 bases and J gave up 2 bases, with 25 bases separating them. The CDR3 has 20 amino acids. Germline V CDR1 and CDR2: SGHNT, YENEEA. The CDR3: CASSLECPVSSREYQETQYF. The DNA for the CDR3 is TGTGCCAGCAGCTTAGAATGTCCAGTATCAAGTCGCGAGTATCAAGAGACCCAGTACTTC.

The chain links TRBV7-6 to TRBJ2-7; TRBD2 matches at 9 bases. The CDR3 contains 18 residues. J lost 1 base, V lost 1 base, and 11 bases had no gene match. Germline CDR1 is SGHVS and CDR2 is FNYEAQ. DNA of the CDR3: TGTGCCAGCAGCTTAGGTATCGAGCGGGGGGCAAAATCCTACGAGCAGTACTTC. Encoded protein: CASSLGIERGAKSYEQYF.

V and J are TRBV5-1 and TRBJ2-3, with D unresolved. Germline assignment: CDR1 SGHRS and CDR2 YFSETQ. This CDR3 has 14 residues. The V end was cut by 1 base, the J end by 0 bases, with 6 bases between. The CDR3 DNA reads TGCGCCAGCAGCTTGCGGCCTAGCACAGATACGCAGTATTTT. This sequence encodes CASSLRPSTDTQYF.

CDR3 sequence (DNA): TGTGCCAGCTCCCCCGAGGGGTTGGGTGAGCAGTTCTTC. This codes for CASSPEGLGEQFF. This chain joins TRBV18 and TRBJ2-1; possibly TRBD1 or TRBD2 for D (5 bases each). Trimming removed 6 bases at V and 9 bases at J, with 15 bases between. The CDR3 totals 13 residues. Germline V lookup: CDR1 KGHSH, CDR2 LQKENI.

J is TRBJ2-2 and V is TRBV2, with D possibly matching TRBD1 (6 bases). Per germline, CDR1 SNHLY and CDR2 FYNNEI. The CDR3 has 16 amino acids. V was pared by 6 bases and J by 0 bases, with 14 bases between. This chain's CDR3 is CASSTGNPSNTGELFF. CDR3 coding DNA: TGTGCCAGCAGCACAGGGAACCCATCGAACACCGGGGAGCTGTTTTTT.

This clone showed up just a few times. J is TRBJ2-1 and V is TRBV18; weak D call: TRBD2 (6 bases). V lost 2 bases to trimming and J lost 0 bases, with 11 bases between them. Germline V gene data show CDR1 as KGHSH and CDR2 as LQKENI. CDR3 length: 16 amino acids. CDR3 in amino acids: CASSPITGGSYNEQFF. DNA for the CDR3: TGTGCCAGCTCACCAATAACCGGGGGCTCCTACAATGAGCAGTTCTTC.